This T cell receptor (beta chain) emerged from a study of CXCR3-negative and CXCR3-positive naive CD8 T cells (dated by TCRdb to about 2019). As for the study more broadly: In total, about 135 million TRB reads were obtained, corresponding to roughly 1.5 +/- 0.3 million reads per library. Data from about 10 donors, pooled across two independent experiments, went into the diversity and physicochemical repertoire analyses. Naive subsets from a handful of donors and memory cells from 3 donors were included in the TRBV-TRBJ cluster analysis.

To note about this clonotype: This clone's antigen is unknown.

The sample was run on a NextSeq 550. The Human TCR Profiling Kit (MiLaboratory) was used to prepare UMI-labeled 5' RACE TRB cDNA libraries. The full amount of extracted RNA was used for cDNA synthesis, and the full amount of resulting cDNA was used for PCR amplification. Libraries were prepared in parallel with an identical number of PCR cycles. As for the authors' bioinformatics: With a minimum of two reads required per UMI, MIGEC and MiXCR pulled out about 57,000 +/- 9,900 unique UMI-labeled TRB cDNA molecules from each library. An average of around 40,000 +/- 10,000 functional in-frame TRB CDR3 nucleotide clonotypes without stop codons was found per library. After downsampling to 5000 UMI-labeled TRB molecules per sample, diversity metrics, including normalized Shannon-Wiener and Chao1, were computed in VDJtools. VDJtools was used to calculate clonotype-size-weighted physicochemical properties of the central five CDR3 residues, namely interaction energy, strength, volume and Kidera factor 4. TCRdb reanalyzed the reads, keeping one entry per CDR3 protein sequence and omitting DNA. None of the V and J calls come from the authors' own analysis; TCRdb made them. The sample's own table lists around 140,000 distinct CDR3 sequences. 0.25% to 0.35% of the sample comes from the top ten.

Overall study results and their limits: Surface CD5, linked to self-reactivity in mice, was comparable between naive subsets; TCR interaction strength was therefore also inferred from TRB CDR3 physicochemical properties. Repertoire diversity was comparably high in both naive subsets but much lower in memory CD8+ T cells. TRBV-TRBJ usage was similar between naive CXCR3-negative and CXCR3-positive cells from the same donor, while memory cells showed distinct patterns. Compared with CXCR3-negative naive cells, CXCR3-positive naive cells had TRB CDR3s with higher hydrophobicity (lower Kidera factor 4), lower energy, and higher strength and volume indices. CXCR3 expression partially decreased after cryopreservation, so most assays used freshly isolated PBMCs.

Each CD8+ T cell subset was flow-sorted in triplicate, with fewer than 350,000 cells per subset placed directly into RLT lysis buffer. To exclude memory contaminants, naive CD8+ T cells were stringently defined as CD45RO-CCR7+CD27+CD95-. Peripheral blood mononuclear cells were isolated from buffy coats by standard density gradient centrifugation. Naive CXCR3-negative and CXCR3-positive CD8+ T cells were flow-sorted on a FACSAria III. Total RNA was extracted from sorted cells using an RNeasy Mini Kit. The sample consisted of naive CXCR3- CD8+ T cells from blood. This specimen's cell subset or site label, per the study, means: CD45RO-CCR7+CD27+CD95- naive CD8+ T cells lacking CXCR3 (TNR3-). The sequence came from a human donor in good health. Some clones in this sample may be carry-over from other donors' samples.

The CDR3 sequence is CASSYSGGGAFNEQFF. This receptor chain uses TRBV6-6 and TRBJ2-1; TCRdb designates TRBD2, a call that cannot be tested without DNA. CDR1 and CDR2 are drawn from the germline V gene (reference sequence): MNHNY, SVGAGI. The CDR3 has 16 amino acids, counting the end cysteine and phenylalanine. No DNA accompanies this entry.